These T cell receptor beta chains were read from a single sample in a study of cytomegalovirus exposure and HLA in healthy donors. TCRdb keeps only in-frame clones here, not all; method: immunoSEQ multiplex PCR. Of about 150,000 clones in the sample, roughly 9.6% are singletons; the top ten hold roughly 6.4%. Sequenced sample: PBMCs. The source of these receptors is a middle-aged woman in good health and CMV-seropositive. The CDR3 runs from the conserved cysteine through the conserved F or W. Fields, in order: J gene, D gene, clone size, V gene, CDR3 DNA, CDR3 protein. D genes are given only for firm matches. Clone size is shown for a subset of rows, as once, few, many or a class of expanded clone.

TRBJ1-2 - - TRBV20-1 TGCAGTGCTAAATTCCCGGGGGGCTACACCTTC CSAKFPGGYTF
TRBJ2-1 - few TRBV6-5 TGTGCCAGCAGTTACGGGATCCAGGGGCTGGTTAGTGAGCAGTTCTTC CASSYGIQGLVSEQFF
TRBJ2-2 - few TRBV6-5 TGTGCCAGCAGTAACGGGCTAGCCTCCGGGGAGCTGTTTTTT CASSNGLASGELFF
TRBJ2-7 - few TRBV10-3 TGTGCCATCAGCGAGCCTAGTGGGTCCTACGAGCAGTACTTC CAISEPSGSYEQYF
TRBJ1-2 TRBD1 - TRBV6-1 TGTGCCACCCGGGACAGGGGGTTTACTAACTATGGCTACACCTTC CATRDRGFTNYGYTF
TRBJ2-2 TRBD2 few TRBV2 TGTGCCAGCAGTGTAATAGCGGGGGGGAACACCGGGGAGCTGTTTTTT CASSVIAGGNTGELFF
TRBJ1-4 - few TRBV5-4 TGTGCCAGCAGTTATACAGGGAATGAAAAACTGTTTTTT CASSYTGNEKLFF
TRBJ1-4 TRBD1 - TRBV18 TGTGCCAGCTCATCCACAGGGGATACTAATGAAAAACTGTTTTTT CASSSTGDTNEKLFF
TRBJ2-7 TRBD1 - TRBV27 TGTGCCAGCAGTTGGGTACCGGGACAGGGTACCTCCTATTACGAGCAGTACTTC CASSWVPGQGTSYYEQYF
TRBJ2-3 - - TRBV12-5 TGTGCTAGTGGATCTCCCCTAGGGGGAAAGGGCACAGATACGCAGTATTTT CASGSPLGGKGTDTQYF
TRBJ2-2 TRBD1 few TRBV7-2 TGTGCCAGCAGCCCGGACAGGGTCGGGGAGCTGTTTTTT CASSPDRVGELFF
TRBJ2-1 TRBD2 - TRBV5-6 TGTGCCAGCAGCTTGGAGATAGCGGGGGGGGCGGGCAATGAGCAGTTCTTC CASSLEIAGGAGNEQFF
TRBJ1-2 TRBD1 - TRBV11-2 TGTGCCAGCAGCTTTGCAGGGGGCGGGGGCTACACCTTC CASSFAGGGGYTF
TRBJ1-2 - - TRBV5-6 TGTGCCAGCAGCTTCTGGGCCAGCCAAGCTAACTATGGCTACACCTTC CASSFWASQANYGYTF
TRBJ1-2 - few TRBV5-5 TGTGCCAGCAGTATCCCCGGGGCTAACTATGGCTACACCTTC CASSIPGANYGYTF
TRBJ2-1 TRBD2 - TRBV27 TGTGCCAGCAGTTTATCGGATTTGCGGGGGGGGCTCCCGGGCAATGAGCAGTTCTTC CASSLSDLRGGLPGNEQFF
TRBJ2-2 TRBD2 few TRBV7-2 TGTGCCAGCAGCTTAGCGCAAGGCGGGGGGGCCGGGGAGCTGTTTTTT CASSLAQGGGAGELFF
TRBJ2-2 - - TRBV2 TGTGCCAGCAGTGTGGAGGGAACCGGGGAGCTGTTTTTT CASSVEGTGELFF
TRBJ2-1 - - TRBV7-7 TGTGCCAGCAGCTTGACCCCTGGGGCCAATGAGCAGTTCTTC CASSLTPGANEQFF
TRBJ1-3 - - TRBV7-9 TGTGCCAGCAGTTCGACAAAAGATTACAGACACTCTGGAAACACCATATATTTT CASSSTKDYRHSGNTIYF
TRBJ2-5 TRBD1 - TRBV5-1 TGCGCCAGCAGCGGGGGCAGGGACAGAACCCAAGAGACCCAGTACTTC CASSGGRDRTQETQYF
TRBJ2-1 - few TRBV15 TGTGCCACCAGGGGGCCCCCCTACAATGAGCAGTTCTTC CATRGPPYNEQFF
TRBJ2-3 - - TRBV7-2 TGTGCCAGCAGCATACATAGACAGGAATATTACACAGATACGCAGTATTTT CASSIHRQEYYTDTQYF
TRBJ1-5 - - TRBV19 TGTGCCAGTAGTATGAACACAGGGAGCAATCAGCCCCAGCATTTT CASSMNTGSNQPQHF
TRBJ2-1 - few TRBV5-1 TGCGCCAGCAGCGTCCAGATCTCAGGGAATGAGCAGTTCTTC CASSVQISGNEQFF
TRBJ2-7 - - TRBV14 TGTGCCAGCAGCCAAGTCAGGGGCTACGAGCAGTACTTC CASSQVRGYEQYF